The 2 T cell receptor beta chains reported below all come from one sample, sequenced in a study of shared clonotypes between healthy human individuals (dated by TCRdb to the early 2020s). The method was the immunoSEQ multiplex PCR assay. TCRdb stores this immuneACCESS table with in-frame sequences only. Part of the clones is absent; in the studies checked, under half of the shortfall reflects unresolved V genes, and no reason is known for the rest. This sample has around 600,000 clones in its table, and more than 95% of those were observed once. Of the sample, approximately 0.3% is held by the ten largest clones. CD8 naive samples were CD45RO-negative cells positively selected for CCR7, giving a CD45RA+CCR7+ population that excluded TemRA cells. Sequenced material: naive CD8+ T cells sorted from blood. The sample's cell subset or site, from its label and the paper: CD45RA+CCR7+. The receptors derive from a man in his thirties or forties in good health.

This clone was recorded once. The CDR3 nucleotides read TGTGCCAGCAGCTGGCTCCGGACAGGCCAGTCCTACAATGAGCAGTTCTTC. This codes for CASSWLRTGQSYNEQFF. J is TRBJ2-1 and V is TRBV13; 7 bases are shared with TRBD1. Germline V lookup: CDR1 PRHDT, CDR2 FYEKMQ (reference sequence). The CDR3 is 17 amino acids. J lost 1 base, V lost 4 bases, and 10 bases had no gene match. The complete variable domain, with remaining parts taken from reference TRBV13 and TRBJ2-1, reads AAGVIQSPRHLIKEKRETATLKCYPIPRHDTVYWYQQGPGQDPQFLISFYEKMQSDKGSIPDRFSAQQFSDYHSELNMSSLELGDSALYFCASSWLRTGQSYNEQFFGPGTRLTVL.

This clone was seen at least ten times. This CDR3 is also generated by other DNA sequences in the sample. The CDR3 spells CASSLLGDEQFF. The DNA for the CDR3 is TGTGCCAGCAGTTTATTGGGCGATGAGCAGTTCTTC. This chain connects TRBV27 to TRBJ2-1, with D unresolved. CDR1 is MNHEY, CDR2 SMNVEV, per germline (reference sequence). The CDR3 runs 12 residues. With 1 base removed from V and 8 bases from J, the gap between germline ends came to 6 bases.